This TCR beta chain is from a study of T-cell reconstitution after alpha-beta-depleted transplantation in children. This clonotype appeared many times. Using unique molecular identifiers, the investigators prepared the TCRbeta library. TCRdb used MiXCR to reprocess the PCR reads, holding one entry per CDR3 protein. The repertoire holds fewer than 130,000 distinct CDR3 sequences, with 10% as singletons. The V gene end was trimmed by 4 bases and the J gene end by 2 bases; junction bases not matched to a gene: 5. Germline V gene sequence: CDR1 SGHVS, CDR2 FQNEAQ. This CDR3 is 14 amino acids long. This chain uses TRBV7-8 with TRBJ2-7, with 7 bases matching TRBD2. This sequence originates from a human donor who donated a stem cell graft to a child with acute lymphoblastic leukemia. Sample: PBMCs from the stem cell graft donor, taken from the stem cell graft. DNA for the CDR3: TGTGCCAGCAGCTGGGGGGGGTTCGCCTACGAGCAGTACTTC. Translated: CASSWGGFAYEQYF.